This entry is about one T cell receptor (beta chain). This entry is derived from a study of cytomegalovirus exposure and HLA in healthy donors. CDR3 length: 13 amino acids. Trimming pared 1 base from V and 8 bases from J, leaving 8 bases between. Germline V lookup: CDR1 SGHTA, CDR2 FQGTGA. The PCR made use of 60 Vbeta and 13 Jbeta primers. TCRdb's copy holds only in-frame clones and misses some; the assay was immunoSEQ multiplex PCR. The table lists about 35,000 clones, around three quarters of them singletons, with 5% to 6.5% in the top ten. This clonotype was obtained from a male donor in good health and CMV-seronegative. The chain links TRBV7-3 to TRBJ2-2, with no clear D. The sample was PBMCs. CDR3 protein: CASSLIHSGELFF. CDR3 bases: TGTGCCAGCAGCTTAATCCACTCAGGGGAGCTGTTTTTT.